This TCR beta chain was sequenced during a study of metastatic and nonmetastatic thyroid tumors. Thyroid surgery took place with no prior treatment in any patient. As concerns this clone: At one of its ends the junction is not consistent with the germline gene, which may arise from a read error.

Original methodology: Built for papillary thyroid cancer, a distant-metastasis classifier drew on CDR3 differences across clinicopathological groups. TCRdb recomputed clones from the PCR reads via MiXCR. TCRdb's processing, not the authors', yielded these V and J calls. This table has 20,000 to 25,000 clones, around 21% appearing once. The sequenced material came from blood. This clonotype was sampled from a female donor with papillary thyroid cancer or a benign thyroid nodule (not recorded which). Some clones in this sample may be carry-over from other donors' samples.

The CDR3, as DNA: TGCAGTGCTAGGGTGGGGGGTTGGTCCTCCACTGAATCTTTCTTT. This translates into CSARVGGWSSTESFF. The genes are TRBV20-1 and TRBJ1-1; a weak D match, TRBD1 (5 bases). From germline, CDR1 is DFQATT and CDR2 SNEGSKA (reference sequence). This CDR3 has 15 amino acids.